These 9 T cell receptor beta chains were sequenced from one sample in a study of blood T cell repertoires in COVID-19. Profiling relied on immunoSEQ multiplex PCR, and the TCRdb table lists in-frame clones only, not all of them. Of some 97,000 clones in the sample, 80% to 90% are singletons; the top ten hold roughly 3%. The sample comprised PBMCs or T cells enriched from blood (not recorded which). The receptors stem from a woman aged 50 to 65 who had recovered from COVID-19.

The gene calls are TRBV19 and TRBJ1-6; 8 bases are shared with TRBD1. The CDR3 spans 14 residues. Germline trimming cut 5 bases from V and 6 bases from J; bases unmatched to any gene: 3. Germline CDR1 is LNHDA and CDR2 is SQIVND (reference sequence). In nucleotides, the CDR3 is TGTGCCAGTAGTGACGACAGGGGTAATTCACCCCTCCACTTT. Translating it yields CASSDDRGNSPLHF.

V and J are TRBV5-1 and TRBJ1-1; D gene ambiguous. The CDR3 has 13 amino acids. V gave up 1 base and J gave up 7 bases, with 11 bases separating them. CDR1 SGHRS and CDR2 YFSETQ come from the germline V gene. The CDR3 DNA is TGCGCCAGCAGCTTGTCCGCACAAGATGAAGCTTTCTTT. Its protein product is CASSLSAQDEAFF.

This CDR3 is CASSFFRSGANVLTF. CDR3 bases: TGTGCCAGCAGTTTCTTTCGGTCTGGGGCCAACGTCCTGACTTTC. The chain links TRBV27 to TRBJ2-6; D is uncertain. V was shortened by 3 bases and J by 1 base, with 7 bases between the two germline ends. The CDR3 length is 15 residues. The germline V gene encodes CDR1 MNHEY and CDR2 SMNVEV (reference sequence).

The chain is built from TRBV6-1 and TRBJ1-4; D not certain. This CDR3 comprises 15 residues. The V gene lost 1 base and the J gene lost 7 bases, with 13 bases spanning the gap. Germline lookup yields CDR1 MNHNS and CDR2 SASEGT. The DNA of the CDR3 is TGTGCCAGCAGTGAAGTAGGGAGGGTGATTGAAAAACTGTTTTTT. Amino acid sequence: CASSEVGRVIEKLFF.

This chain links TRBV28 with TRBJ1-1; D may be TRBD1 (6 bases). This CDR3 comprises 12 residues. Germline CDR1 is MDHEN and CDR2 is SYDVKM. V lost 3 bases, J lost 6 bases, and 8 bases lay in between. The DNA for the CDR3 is TGTGCCAGCAGTTTTGCAGGGGCTGAAGCTTTCTTT. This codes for CASSFAGAEAFF.

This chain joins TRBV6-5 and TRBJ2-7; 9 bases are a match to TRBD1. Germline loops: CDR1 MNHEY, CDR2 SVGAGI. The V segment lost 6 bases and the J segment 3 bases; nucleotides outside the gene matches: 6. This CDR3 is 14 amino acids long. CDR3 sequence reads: CASRMGQGSYEQYF. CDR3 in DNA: TGTGCCAGCAGAATGGGACAGGGTAGCTACGAGCAGTACTTC.

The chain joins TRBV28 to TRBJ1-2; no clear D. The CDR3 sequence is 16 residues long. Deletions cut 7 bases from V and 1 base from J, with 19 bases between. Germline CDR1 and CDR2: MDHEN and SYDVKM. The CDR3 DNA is TGTGCCAGCACCTTAGCGTCAGCTACTATTAACTATGGCTACACCTTC. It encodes CASTLASATINYGYTF.

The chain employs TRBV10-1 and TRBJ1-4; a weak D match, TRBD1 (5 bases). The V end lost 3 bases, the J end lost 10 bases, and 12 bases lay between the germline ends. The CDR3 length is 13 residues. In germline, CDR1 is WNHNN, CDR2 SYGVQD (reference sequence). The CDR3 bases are TGCGCCAGCAGTGATGAGTGGCAGGGAAAACTGTTTTTT. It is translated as CASSDEWQGKLFF.

The CDR3: CASSEGQTKPQHF. The CDR3 DNA reads TGTGCCAGCAGTGAGGGACAGACAAAGCCCCAGCATTTT. V usage is TRBV6-2 or TRBV6-3 and J usage is TRBJ1-5; 7 positions agree with TRBD1. The CDR3 has 13 amino acids. V trimming: 5 bases; J trimming: 8 bases; junction bases outside the gene matches: 6. Looked up from germline, CDR1 is MNHEY and CDR2 is SVGEGT.